What follows are 21 T cell receptor beta chains derived from one specimen sequenced in a study of blood T cell repertoires in COVID-19. Only in-frame clones appear in the TCRdb table, and some are missing; sequencing was by immunoSEQ multiplex PCR. Here the sample spans roughly 140,000 clones, 75% to 90% being singletons. Material: peripheral blood. The receptors originated from a woman aged 55-69 years with active COVID-19.

The chain carries TRBV5-1 and TRBJ2-1; 7 bases agree with TRBD2. The CDR3 contains 15 residues. Trimming cost V 2 bases and J 6 bases; bases outside gene matches: 8. Germline V gene lookup returns CDR1 SGHRS and CDR2 YFSETQ. CDR3 residues: CASSLLLAMGNEQFF. Written as DNA, the CDR3 is TGCGCCAGCAGCTTACTACTAGCGATGGGCAATGAGCAGTTCTTC.

This chain joins TRBV28 and TRBJ2-3; a weak D match, TRBD1 (5 bases). The ends were cut back, 1 base at V and 1 base at J, with 6 bases in the middle. This CDR3 comprises 14 residues. The germline V gene has CDR1 MDHEN and CDR2 SYDVKM. The CDR3 nucleotides are TGTGCCAGCAGTTTATTAGGGGGCACAGATACGCAGTATTTT. It yields the protein CASSLLGGTDTQYF.

This clone was recorded only once. The chain carries TRBV28 and TRBJ2-1, with 9 bases aligning to TRBD2. After removal of 4 bases from V and 15 bases from J, the junction contained 10 bases not matched to a gene. The CDR3 totals 13 residues. Germline lookup yields CDR1 MDHEN and CDR2 SYDVKM. The CDR3 spells CASSWTSEVLRFF. DNA for the CDR3: TGTGCCAGCAGTTGGACTAGCGAGGTTCTCAGGTTCTTC.

V gene TRBV7-2 combines with J gene TRBJ2-1; 9 bases match TRBD2. CDR3 length: 17 amino acids. J lost 6 bases, V lost 1 base, and 10 bases had no gene match. CDR1 and CDR2 from the germline V gene are SGHTA and FQGNSA. The CDR3 coding sequence is TGTGCCAGCAGCTTAGATCCTCCTAGCGGGGCCCTCAATGAGCAGTTCTTC. Residues: CASSLDPPSGALNEQFF.

The chain recombines TRBV3-1 (or the pseudogene TRBV3-2) with TRBJ2-7; 8 bases fit TRBD2. The length of the CDR3 is 16 residues. V was pared by 0 bases and J by 8 bases, with 12 bases of the junction left unmatched. Germline assignment: CDR1 LGHDT and CDR2 YNNKEL (reference sequence). The CDR3: CASSQDTGGALVKQYF. The CDR3 coding sequence is TGTGCCAGCAGCCAAGATACGGGAGGGGCCCTAGTGAAGCAGTACTTC.

The chain links TRBV27 to TRBJ1-1; no reliable D call. Between the trimmed V and J ends, which lost 11 bases and 6 bases, there was a span of 10 bases. Germline CDR1 reads MNHEY; CDR2 reads SMNVEV (reference sequence). The CDR3 spans 10 residues. The CDR3 here is CASVPAEAFF. CDR3 nucleotide sequence: TGTGCCTCAGTTCCCGCTGAAGCTTTCTTT.

This chain links TRBV19 with TRBJ1-2, with D uncertain. The CDR3 loop spans 16 amino acids. V was pared by 5 bases and J by 0 bases, with 16 bases between. Germline CDR1 reads LNHDA; CDR2 reads SQIVND (reference sequence). The CDR3 is CASSSYDSLANYGYTF. CDR3 bases: TGTGCCAGTAGTTCTTACGACTCCTTAGCTAACTATGGCTACACCTTC.

This clone was seen a few times. J is TRBJ2-7 and V is TRBV10-1; D gene unclear. The CDR3 contains 14 residues. V was trimmed by 7 bases and J by 4 bases, leaving 17 bases between them. Germline CDR1 reads WNHNN; CDR2 reads SYGVQD (reference sequence). The CDR3, as DNA: TGCGCCAGCACCTACTCCTTAGAGTGGTACGAGCAGTACTTC. This sequence encodes CASTYSLEWYEQYF.

The chain has TRBV5-6 and TRBJ2-4; the D gene is possibly TRBD1 (6 bases). Per germline, CDR1 SGHDT and CDR2 YYEEEE. The V gene lost 0 bases and the J gene lost 8 bases, with 12 bases spanning the gap. CDR3 length equals 14 residues. DNA for the CDR3: TGTGCCAGCAGCTTGGGGGGGCGTGAATACATTCAGTACTTC. Amino acid sequence: CASSLGGREYIQYF.

In its sample, this clone was seen once. The chain carries TRBV6-2 or TRBV6-3 and TRBJ2-1, with D perhaps TRBD2 (5 bases). The CDR3 is 17 amino acids. CDR1 is MNHEY and CDR2 is SVGEGT in the germline V gene. V gave up 1 base and J gave up 4 bases, with 17 bases separating them. The DNA for the CDR3 is TGTGCCAGCAGTTACTGGCGGGCAGGCTTAGGGTACAATGAGCAGTTCTTC. It encodes CASSYWRAGLGYNEQFF.

J is TRBJ2-7 and V is TRBV19; D is perhaps TRBD2 (6 bases). V dropped 5 bases and J dropped 1 base, with 18 bases sitting between them. CDR1 and CDR2 from the germline V gene are LNHDA and SQIVND (reference sequence). CDR3 size: 16 residues. The CDR3 DNA reads as TGTGCCAGTAGTTCGAATGGAGGGTCCCGTTCCTACGAGCAGTACTTC. It codes for CASSSNGGSRSYEQYF.

The chain has TRBV7-2 and TRBJ1-6, with a weak D call TRBD1 (5 bases). Germline V lookup: CDR1 SGHTA, CDR2 FQGNSA. The CDR3 extends over 16 amino acids. Trimming left V 5 bases short and J 5 bases short, with 16 bases between. Written as DNA, the CDR3 is TGTGCCAGCAGCCCATCTCGTAGGGGCAATAATTCACCCCTCCACTTT. Amino acid sequence: CASSPSRRGNNSPLHF.

The chain links TRBV19 to TRBJ2-3; TRBD2 matches at 7 bases. CDR1 and CDR2 from the germline V gene are LNHDA and SQIVND (reference sequence). The CDR3 consists of 10 residues. Trimming removed 9 bases from V and 6 bases from J; junction bases left unmatched: 0. CDR3 nucleotide sequence: TGTGCCAGCGGGAGGGATACGCAGTATTTT. It encodes CASGRDTQYF.

This chain connects TRBV6-1 to TRBJ2-7, with TRBD2 matching over 11 bases. In germline, CDR1 is MNHNS, CDR2 SASEGT. V lost 3 bases and J lost 7; bases outside the gene matches: 5. The CDR3 totals 14 residues. The CDR3 region is CASSETSGKWEQYF. The CDR3, as DNA: TGTGCCAGCAGTGAGACTAGCGGGAAATGGGAGCAGTACTTC.

With respect to this clone: One end of the junction is discordant with germline, which a read error may explain. The same CDR3 also results from other DNA sequences found in this sample. V is TRBV7-3 and J is TRBJ2-5; the match to TRBD1 covers 7 bases. CDR3 length: 15 residues. Germline V gene data show CDR1 as SGHTA and CDR2 as FQGTGA. This chain's CDR3 is CASSLMGQPQETQYF. The CDR3 DNA reads as TGTGCCAGTAGCTTAATGGGACAGCCCCAAGAGACCCAGTACTTC.

The chain recombines TRBV29-1 with TRBJ1-4; TRBD1 aligns across 9 bases. CDR1 is SQVTM and CDR2 is ANQGSEA in the germline V gene. This CDR3 is 13 amino acids long. The junction had 6 bases not matched to a gene; V was cut back by 7 bases and J by 6 bases. CDR3 sequence reads: CSALQGAYEKLFF. The CDR3 nucleotides are TGCAGCGCACTACAGGGGGCATATGAAAAACTGTTTTTT.

This chain joins TRBV11-3 and TRBJ2-3, with TRBD2 identical over 7 bases. This CDR3 is 14 amino acids long. J lost 6 bases, V lost 5 bases, and 8 bases had no gene match. CDR1 and CDR2 (germline): SGHNT, YENEEA. CDR3 DNA sequence: TGTGCCAGCAGCCGAGCGGGACCCCCCGATACGCAGTATTTT. This gives the protein CASSRAGPPDTQYF.

This rearrangement joins TRBV5-6 to TRBJ1-2; D remains ambiguous. Germline CDR1 and CDR2: SGHDT and YYEEEE. CDR3 size: 13 residues. V gave up 0 bases and J gave up 4 bases, with 7 bases separating them. The CDR3 nucleotides read TGTGCCAGCAGCTTGGGGTCGGTCTATGGCTACACCTTC. It yields the protein CASSLGSVYGYTF.

The chain links TRBV5-5 to TRBJ1-1; the D gene is possibly TRBD1 (6 bases). The CDR3 extends over 15 amino acids. Trimming pared 1 base from V and 3 bases from J, leaving 13 bases between. From germline, CDR1 is SGHKS and CDR2 YYEKEE (reference sequence). The CDR3 spells CASSLRGGLDTEAFF. The DNA of the CDR3 is TGTGCCAGCAGCTTGCGGGGGGGCTTAGACACTGAAGCTTTCTTT.

This clone was found once. The V call is TRBV9, the J call TRBJ2-1, with D perhaps TRBD1 (5 bases). The V and J ends lost 4 bases and 7 bases respectively, with 12 bases between them. CDR3 length: 13 residues. The germline CDR1 and CDR2 sequences are SGDLS and YYNGEE. The CDR3 loop reads CASSPAGWNEQFF. DNA for the CDR3: TGTGCCAGCAGCCCCGCAGGGTGGAATGAGCAGTTCTTC.

The chain couples TRBV5-1 to TRBJ1-4; D remains ambiguous. Germline values: CDR1 SGHRS, CDR2 YFSETQ. V shed 6 bases and J shed 0 bases, with 9 bases lying between them. The CDR3 is 14 amino acids. The CDR3 reads CASNRGTTNEKLFF. The CDR3 DNA reads TGCGCCAGCAACCGAGGCACAACTAATGAAAAACTGTTTTTT.